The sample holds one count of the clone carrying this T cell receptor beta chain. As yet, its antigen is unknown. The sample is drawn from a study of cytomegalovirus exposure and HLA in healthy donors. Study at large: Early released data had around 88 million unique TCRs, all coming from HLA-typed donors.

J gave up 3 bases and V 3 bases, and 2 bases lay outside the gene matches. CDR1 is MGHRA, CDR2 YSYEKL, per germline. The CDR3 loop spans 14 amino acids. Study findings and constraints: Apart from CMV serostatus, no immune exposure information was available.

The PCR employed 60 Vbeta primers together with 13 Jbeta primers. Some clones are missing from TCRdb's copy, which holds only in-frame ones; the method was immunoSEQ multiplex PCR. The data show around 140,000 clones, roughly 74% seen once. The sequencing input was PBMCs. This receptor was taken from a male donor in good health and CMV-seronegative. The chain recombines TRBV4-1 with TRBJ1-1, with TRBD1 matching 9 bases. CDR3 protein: CASSHDRGDTEAFF. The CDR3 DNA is TGCGCCAGCAGCCATGACAGGGGGGACACTGAAGCTTTCTTT.